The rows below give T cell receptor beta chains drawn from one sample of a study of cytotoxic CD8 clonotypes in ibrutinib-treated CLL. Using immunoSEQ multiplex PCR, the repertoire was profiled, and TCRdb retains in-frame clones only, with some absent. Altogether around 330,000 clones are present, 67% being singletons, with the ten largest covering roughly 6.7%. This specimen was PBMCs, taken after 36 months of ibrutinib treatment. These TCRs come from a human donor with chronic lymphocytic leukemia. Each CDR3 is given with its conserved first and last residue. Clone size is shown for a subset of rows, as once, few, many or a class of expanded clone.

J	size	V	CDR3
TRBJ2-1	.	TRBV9	CASSRLDRGHYNEQFF
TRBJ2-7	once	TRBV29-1	CSVQTSGSYEQYF
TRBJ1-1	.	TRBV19	CASSRQIWDTEAFF
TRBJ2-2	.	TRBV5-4	CASSNQTGVGGELFF
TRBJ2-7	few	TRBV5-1	CASREQATGSGEQYF
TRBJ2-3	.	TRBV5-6	CASSRAWGADTDTQYF
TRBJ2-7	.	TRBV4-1	CASSQVEGDYEQYF
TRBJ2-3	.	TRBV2	CASTPGAGAYTDTQYF
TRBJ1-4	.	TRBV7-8	CASSSPSGKEKLFF
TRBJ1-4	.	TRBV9	CASSVFPAEGPGEKLFF
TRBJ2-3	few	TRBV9	CASSGERGITDTQYF
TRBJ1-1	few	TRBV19	CASSSPAMNTEAFF
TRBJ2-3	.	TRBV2	CASVGTSGRYTDTQYF
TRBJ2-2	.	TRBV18	CASSNRANTGELFF
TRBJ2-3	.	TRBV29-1	CSVEASANRVSTDTQYF
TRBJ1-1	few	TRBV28	CASTTWRDTEAFF